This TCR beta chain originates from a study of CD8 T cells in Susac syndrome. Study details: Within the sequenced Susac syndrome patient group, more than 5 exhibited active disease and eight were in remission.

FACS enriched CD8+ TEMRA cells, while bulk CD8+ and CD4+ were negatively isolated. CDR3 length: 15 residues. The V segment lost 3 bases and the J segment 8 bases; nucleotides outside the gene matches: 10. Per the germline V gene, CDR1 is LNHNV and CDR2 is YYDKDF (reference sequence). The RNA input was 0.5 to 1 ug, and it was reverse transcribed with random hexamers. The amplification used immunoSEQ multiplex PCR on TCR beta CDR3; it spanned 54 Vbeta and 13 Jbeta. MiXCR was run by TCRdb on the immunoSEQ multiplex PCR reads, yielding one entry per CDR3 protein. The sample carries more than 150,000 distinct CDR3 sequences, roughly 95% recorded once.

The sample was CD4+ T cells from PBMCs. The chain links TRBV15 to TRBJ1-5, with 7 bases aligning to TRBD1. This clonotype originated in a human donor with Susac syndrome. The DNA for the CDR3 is TGTGCCACCAGCAGGGACCAGGGACAGTGGGAGCCCCAGCATTTT. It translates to CATSRDQGQWEPQHF.